This TCR beta chain was recorded in a study of T cells expressing NK-cell markers. Study summary: Sequencing covered eight donors, seven HCMV-seropositive and one seronegative. Study-level findings and limits: Researchers report these clonotypes also headed the CD3+CD56-NKG2C+ fraction in several donors.

CDR3 length: 13 amino acids. CDR1 is LNHDA and CDR2 is SQIVND in the germline V gene (reference sequence). Scientists made TCR beta cDNA using 5'RACE template switching with UMIs. TCRdb reprocessed the 5' RACE reads, with one entry per CDR3 protein and no DNA. In total, the table holds roughly 430,000 distinct CDR3 sequences. In regard to this clonotype: What it binds is unknown.

What was sequenced was blood T cells: a sorted CD56 or NKG2C T cell subset, CD4+ or CD8+ T cells, or bulk PBMC T cells (not recorded which). This receptor was identified in a woman aged 18 to 75 in good health. The chain employs TRBV19 and TRBJ2-1. The CDR3 loop is CAIASSSYNEQFF.